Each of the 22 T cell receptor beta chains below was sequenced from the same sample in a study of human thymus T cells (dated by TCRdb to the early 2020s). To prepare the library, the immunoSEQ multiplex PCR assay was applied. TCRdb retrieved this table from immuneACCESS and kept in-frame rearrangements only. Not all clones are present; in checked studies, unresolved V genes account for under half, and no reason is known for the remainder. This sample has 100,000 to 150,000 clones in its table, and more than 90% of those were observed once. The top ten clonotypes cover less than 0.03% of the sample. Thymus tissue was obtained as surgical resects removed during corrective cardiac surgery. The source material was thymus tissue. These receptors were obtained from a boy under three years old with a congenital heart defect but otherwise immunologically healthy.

The CDR3 here is CASSVEGHQIGGETQYF. In DNA, the CDR3 is TGTGCCAGCAGCGTAGAGGGACACCAAATAGGAGGAGAGACCCAGTACTTC. V and J are TRBV9 and TRBJ2-5; the D gene is possibly TRBD1 (6 bases). Trimming removed 0 bases from V and 4 bases from J, with 19 bases in between. Germline CDR1 reads SGDLS; CDR2 reads YYNGEE. The CDR3 covers 17 residues.

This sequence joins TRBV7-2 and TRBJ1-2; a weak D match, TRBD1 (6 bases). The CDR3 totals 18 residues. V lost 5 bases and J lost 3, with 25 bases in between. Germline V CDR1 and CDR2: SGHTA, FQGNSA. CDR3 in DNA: TGTGCCAGCAGCCCGTCGATACATCAGGGGAGGGGTGACTATGGCTACACCTTC. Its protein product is CASSPSIHQGRGDYGYTF.

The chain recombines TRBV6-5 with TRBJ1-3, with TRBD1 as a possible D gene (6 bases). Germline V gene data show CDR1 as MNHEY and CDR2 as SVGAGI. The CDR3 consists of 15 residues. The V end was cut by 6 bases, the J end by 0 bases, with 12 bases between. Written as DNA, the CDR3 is TGTGCCAGCAGGGGGGGCGGCCTCTCTGGAAACACCATATATTTT. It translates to CASRGGGLSGNTIYF.

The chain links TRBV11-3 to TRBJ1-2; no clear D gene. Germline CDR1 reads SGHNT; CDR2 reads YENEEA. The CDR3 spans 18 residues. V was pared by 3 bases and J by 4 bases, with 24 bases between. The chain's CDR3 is CASSFFTTPSGDLYGYTF. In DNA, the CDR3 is TGTGCCAGCAGCTTTTTTACTACCCCGTCCGGAGACCTCTATGGCTACACCTTC. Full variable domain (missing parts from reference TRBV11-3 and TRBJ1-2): EAGVVQSPRYKIIEKKQPVAFWCNPISGHNTLYWYLQNLGQGPELLIRYENEEAVDDSQLPKDRFSAERLKGVDSTLKIQPAELGDSAVYLCASSFFTTPSGDLYGYTFGSGTRLTVV.

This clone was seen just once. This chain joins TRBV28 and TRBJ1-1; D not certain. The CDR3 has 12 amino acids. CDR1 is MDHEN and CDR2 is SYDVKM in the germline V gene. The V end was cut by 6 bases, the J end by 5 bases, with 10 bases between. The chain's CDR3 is CASSPGGTEAFF. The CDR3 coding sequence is TGTGCCAGCAGCCCGGGCGGTACTGAAGCTTTCTTT.

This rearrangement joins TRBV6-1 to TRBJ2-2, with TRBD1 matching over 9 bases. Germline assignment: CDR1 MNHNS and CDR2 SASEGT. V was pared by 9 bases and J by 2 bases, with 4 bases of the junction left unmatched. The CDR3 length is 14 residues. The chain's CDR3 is CASRQGVNTGELFF. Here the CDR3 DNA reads TGTGCCAGTAGACAGGGGGTAAACACCGGGGAGCTGTTTTTT.

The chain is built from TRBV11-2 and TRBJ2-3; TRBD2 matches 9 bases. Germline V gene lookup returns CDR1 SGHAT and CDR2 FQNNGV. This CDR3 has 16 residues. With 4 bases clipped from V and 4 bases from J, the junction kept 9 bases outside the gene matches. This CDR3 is CASSCWTSDLADTQYF. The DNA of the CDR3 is TGTGCCAGCAGCTGTTGGACTAGCGATCTAGCAGATACGCAGTATTTT. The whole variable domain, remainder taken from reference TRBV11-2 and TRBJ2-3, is EAGVAQSPRYKIIEKRQSVAFWCNPISGHATLYWYQQILGQGPKLLIQFQNNGVVDDSQLPKDRFSAERLKGVDSTLKIQPAKLEDSAVYLCASSCWTSDLADTQYFGPGTRLTVL.

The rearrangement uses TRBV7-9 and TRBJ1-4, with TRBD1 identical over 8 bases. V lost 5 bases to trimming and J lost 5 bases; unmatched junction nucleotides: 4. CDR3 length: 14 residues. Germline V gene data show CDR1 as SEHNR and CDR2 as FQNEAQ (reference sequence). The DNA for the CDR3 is TGTGCCAGCAGCGAGGACAGGGCCAATGAAAAACTGTTTTTT. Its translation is CASSEDRANEKLFF.

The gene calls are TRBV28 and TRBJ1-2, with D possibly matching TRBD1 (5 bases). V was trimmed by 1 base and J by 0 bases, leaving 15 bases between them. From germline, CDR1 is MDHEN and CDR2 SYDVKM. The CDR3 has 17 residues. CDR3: CASSLSAGPQANYGYTF. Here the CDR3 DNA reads TGTGCCAGCAGTTTATCGGCAGGGCCGCAAGCTAACTATGGCTACACCTTC.

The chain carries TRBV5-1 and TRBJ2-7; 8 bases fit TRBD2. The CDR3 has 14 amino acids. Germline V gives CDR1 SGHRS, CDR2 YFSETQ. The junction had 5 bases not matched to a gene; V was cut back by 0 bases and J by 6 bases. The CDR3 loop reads CASSLAGGAVEQYF. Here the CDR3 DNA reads TGCGCCAGCAGCTTGGCGGGGGGGGCGGTCGAGCAGTACTTC. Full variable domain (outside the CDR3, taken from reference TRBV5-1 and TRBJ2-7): KAGVTQTPRYLIKTRGQQVTLSCSPISGHRSVSWYQQTPGQGLQFLFEYFSETQRNKGNFPGRFSGRQFSNSRSEMNVSTLELGDSALYLCASSLAGGAVEQYFGPGTRLTVT.

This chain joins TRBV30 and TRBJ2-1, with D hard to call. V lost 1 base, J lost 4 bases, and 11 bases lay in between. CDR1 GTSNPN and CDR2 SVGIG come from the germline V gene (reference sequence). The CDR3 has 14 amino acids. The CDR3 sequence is CAWSASNFYNEQFF. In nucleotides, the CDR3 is TGTGCCTGGAGTGCGTCGAATTTTTACAATGAGCAGTTCTTC. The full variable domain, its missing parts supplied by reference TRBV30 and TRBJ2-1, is SQTIHQWPATLVQPVGSPLSLECTVEGTSNPNLYWYRQAAGRGLQLLFYSVGIGQISSEVPQNLSASRPQDRQFILSSKKLLLSDSGFYLCAWSASNFYNEQFFGPGTRLTVL.

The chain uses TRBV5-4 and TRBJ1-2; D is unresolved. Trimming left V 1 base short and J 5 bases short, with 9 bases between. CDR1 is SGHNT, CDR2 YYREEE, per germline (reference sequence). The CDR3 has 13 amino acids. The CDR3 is CASSLPATYGYTF. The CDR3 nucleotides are TGTGCCAGCAGCTTGCCGGCTACGTATGGCTACACCTTC. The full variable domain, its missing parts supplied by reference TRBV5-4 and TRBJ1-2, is ETGVTQSPTHLIKTRGQQVTLRCSSQSGHNTVSWYQQALGQGPQFIFQYYREEENGRGNFPPRFSGLQFPNYSSELNVNALELDDSALYLCASSLPATYGYTFGSGTRLTVV.

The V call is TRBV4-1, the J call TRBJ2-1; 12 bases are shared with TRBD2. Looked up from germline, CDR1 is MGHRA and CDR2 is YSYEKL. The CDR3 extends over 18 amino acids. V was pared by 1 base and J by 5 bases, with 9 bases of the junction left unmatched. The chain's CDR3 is CASSQVLLTSGGNNEQFF. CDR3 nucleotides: TGCGCCAGCAGCCAAGTCCTCCTGACTAGCGGGGGAAACAATGAGCAGTTCTTC.

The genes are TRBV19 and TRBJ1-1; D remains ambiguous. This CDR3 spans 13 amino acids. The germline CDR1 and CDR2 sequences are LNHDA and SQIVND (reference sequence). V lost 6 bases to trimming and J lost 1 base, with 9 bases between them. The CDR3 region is CASRGGWNTEAFF. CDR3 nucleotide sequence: TGTGCCAGTAGAGGAGGGTGGAACACTGAAGCTTTCTTT.

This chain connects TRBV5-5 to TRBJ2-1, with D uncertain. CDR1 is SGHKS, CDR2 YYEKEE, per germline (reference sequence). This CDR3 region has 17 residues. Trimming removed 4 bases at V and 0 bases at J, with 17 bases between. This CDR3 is CASSTRKQSGSYNEQFF. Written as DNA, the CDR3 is TGTGCCAGCAGCACAAGGAAGCAAAGTGGCTCCTACAATGAGCAGTTCTTC.

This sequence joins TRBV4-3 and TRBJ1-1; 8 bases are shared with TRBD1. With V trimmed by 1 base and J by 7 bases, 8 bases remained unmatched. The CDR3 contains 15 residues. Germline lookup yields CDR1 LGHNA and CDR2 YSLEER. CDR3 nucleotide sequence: TGCGCCAGCAGCCAAGGGACAGGGAATAAGGGTGAAGCTTTCTTT. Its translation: CASSQGTGNKGEAFF.

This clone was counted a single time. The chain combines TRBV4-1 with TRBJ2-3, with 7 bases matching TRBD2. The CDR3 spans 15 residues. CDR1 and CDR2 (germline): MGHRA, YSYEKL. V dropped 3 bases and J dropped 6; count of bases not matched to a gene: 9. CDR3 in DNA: TGCGCCAGCAGCCAGAGCGGGGCCATGCGGGATACGCAGTATTTT. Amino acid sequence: CASSQSGAMRDTQYF.

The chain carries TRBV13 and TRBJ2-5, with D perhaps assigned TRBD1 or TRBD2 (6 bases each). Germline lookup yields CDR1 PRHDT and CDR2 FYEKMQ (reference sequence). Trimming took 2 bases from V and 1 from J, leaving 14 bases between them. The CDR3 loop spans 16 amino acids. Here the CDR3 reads CASSLNPGDTQETQYF. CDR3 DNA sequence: TGTGCCAGCAGCTTAAATCCGGGGGACACCCAAGAGACCCAGTACTTC.

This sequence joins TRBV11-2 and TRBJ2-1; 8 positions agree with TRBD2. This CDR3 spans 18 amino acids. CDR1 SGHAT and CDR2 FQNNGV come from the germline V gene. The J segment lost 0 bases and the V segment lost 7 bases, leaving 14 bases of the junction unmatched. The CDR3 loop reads CASTLPAGGTSSYNEQFF. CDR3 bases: TGTGCCAGCACCCTCCCGGCGGGGGGCACCAGCTCCTACAATGAGCAGTTCTTC. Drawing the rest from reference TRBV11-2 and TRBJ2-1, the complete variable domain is EAGVAQSPRYKIIEKRQSVAFWCNPISGHATLYWYQQILGQGPKLLIQFQNNGVVDDSQLPKDRFSAERLKGVDSTLKIQPAKLEDSAVYLCASTLPAGGTSSYNEQFFGPGTRLTVL.

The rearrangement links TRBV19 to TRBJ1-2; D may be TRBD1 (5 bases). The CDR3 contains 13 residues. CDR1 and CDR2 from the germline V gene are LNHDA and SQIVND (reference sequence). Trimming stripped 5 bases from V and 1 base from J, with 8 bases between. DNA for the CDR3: TGTGCCAGTAGTCCAGGGCTTAACTATGGCTACACCTTC. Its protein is CASSPGLNYGYTF.

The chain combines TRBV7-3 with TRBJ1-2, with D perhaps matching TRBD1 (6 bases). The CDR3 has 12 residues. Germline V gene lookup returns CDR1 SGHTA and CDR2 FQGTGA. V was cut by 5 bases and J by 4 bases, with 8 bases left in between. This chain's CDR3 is CASSGGTYGYTF. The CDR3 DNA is TGTGCCAGCAGCGGGGGCACCTATGGCTACACCTTC. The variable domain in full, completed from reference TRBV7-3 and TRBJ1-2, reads GAGVSQTPSNKVTEKGKYVELRCDPISGHTALYWYRQSLGQGPEFLIYFQGTGAADDSGLPNDRFFAVRPEGSVSTLKIQRTERGDSAVYLCASSGGTYGYTFGSGTRLTVV.

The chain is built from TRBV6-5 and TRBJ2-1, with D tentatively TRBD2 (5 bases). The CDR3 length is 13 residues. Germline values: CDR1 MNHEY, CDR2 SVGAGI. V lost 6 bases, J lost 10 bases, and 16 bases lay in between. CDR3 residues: CASSRGNRREQFF. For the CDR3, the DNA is TGTGCCAGCAGCAGAGGGAACCGTAGGGAGCAGTTCTTC.